This T cell receptor (beta chain) was sequenced for a study of blood T cell repertoires in COVID-19. The wider study: From the United States, Italy and Spain came samples of acute and convalescent COVID-19. From T cells, B-cell-depleted T cells, or PBMCs came the material, which was cDNA or gDNA.

Per the study methods: Using reference gene primer amplification, nucleated cell counts were estimated. TCRdb's copy holds only in-frame clones and misses some; the assay was immunoSEQ multiplex PCR. V and J calls and clone size are as listed in that table; D and trimming were resolved from the DNA. In the table there are around 100,000 clones, roughly 85% of which are singletons. Germline loops: CDR1 KGHSH, CDR2 LQKENI. This CDR3 is built from 17 residues. V lost 3 bases and J lost 1, with 15 bases in between. J is TRBJ2-2 and V is TRBV18; D perhaps matches TRBD1 (6 bases). The TCR was taken from a man aged 70 or older with active or convalescent COVID-19. Input material: peripheral blood. This chain's CDR3 is CASSPLGPGQNTGELFF. Written as DNA, the CDR3 is TGTGCCAGCTCACCCCTCGGACCGGGACAGAACACCGGGGAGCTGTTTTTT. The whole variable domain, filled in from reference TRBV18 and TRBJ2-2, reads NAGVMQNPRHLVRRRGQEARLRCSPMKGHSHVYWYRQLPEEGLKFMVYLQKENIIDESGMPKERFSAEFPKEGPSILRIQQVVRGDSAAYFCASSPLGPGQNTGELFFGEGSRLTVL.